This entry features one TCR beta chain sequence. CDR3 length equals 12 residues. The V gene lost 2 bases and the J gene lost 11 bases, with 12 bases spanning the gap. Germline V gives CDR1 SGHAT, CDR2 FQNNGV. The source of the sample is a study of blood T cell repertoires in COVID-19. Whole-study context: Sites in the United States, Italy and Spain provided acute and convalescent COVID-19 samples. Sample material is recorded as cDNA or gDNA derived from T cells, B-cell-depleted T cells, or PBMCs.

Per the study methods: Reference gene primer amplification yielded estimated nucleated cell counts. TCRdb's copy holds only in-frame clones and misses some; the assay was immunoSEQ multiplex PCR. That table is the source of V, J and clone size, and D and trimming were worked out from the DNA. The sample consists of some 150,000 clones, 86% of them appearing once. This receptor was obtained from a woman aged 60-75 years with acute or convalescent COVID-19. V gene TRBV11-2 combines with J gene TRBJ1-1; D is possibly TRBD1 (5 bases). Material for sequencing was peripheral blood. The CDR3 bases are TGTGCCAGCAGCTTAAGTGCTGGGGCGGCTTTCTTT. It translates to CASSLSAGAAFF.